Following are 3 T cell receptor beta chains from one sample sequenced in a study of cytomegalovirus exposure and HLA in healthy donors. The study ran its PCR with 60 Vbeta and 13 Jbeta primers. Here immunoSEQ multiplex PCR was the method, and the copy in TCRdb shows in-frame clones only, minus some. The table has around 170,000 clones, approximately 80% seen once; the top ten hold 3.1%. Input material: PBMCs. The receptors stem from a woman between 50 and 59 years old in good health and CMV-seropositive.

This chain joins TRBV18 and TRBJ2-1, with 9 bases matching TRBD1. The V gene's germline CDR1 is KGHSH and CDR2 LQKENI. This CDR3 contains 15 residues. With 6 bases clipped from V and 6 bases from J, the junction kept 9 bases outside the gene matches. The chain's CDR3 is CASSPGTGTPNEQFF. CDR3 sequence (DNA): TGTGCCAGCTCCCCAGGGACAGGGACCCCCAATGAGCAGTTCTTC. The variable domain in full, with the rest retrieved from reference TRBV18 and TRBJ2-1, is NAGVMQNPRHLVRRRGQEARLRCSPMKGHSHVYWYRQLPEEGLKFMVYLQKENIIDESGMPKERFSAEFPKEGPSILRIQQVVRGDSAAYFCASSPGTGTPNEQFFGPGTRLTVL.

This clone was seen more than once but under ten times. The gene calls are TRBV6-5 and TRBJ2-7, with D perhaps matching TRBD2 (5 bases). V dropped 6 bases and J dropped 0 bases, with 12 bases sitting between them. Germline V lookup: CDR1 MNHEY, CDR2 SVGAGI. The CDR3 runs 14 residues. CDR3 amino acids: CASSLDFTSYEQYF. The CDR3 nucleotides read TGTGCCAGCAGCCTGGACTTCACCTCCTACGAGCAGTACTTC.

The count of this clone is one. As DNA, the CDR3 is TGCGCCAGCAGTGATGGTGCGGGGGCGCTTTACGAGCAGTACTTC. Its protein product is CASSDGAGALYEQYF. This chain connects TRBV10-1 to TRBJ2-7, with D possibly matching TRBD2 (7 bases). CDR3 length: 15 residues. CDR1 and CDR2 (germline): WNHNN, SYGVQD (reference sequence). V lost 3 bases to trimming and J lost 4 bases, with 16 bases between them.